Included here is one TCR beta chain sequence, with context. Its antigen is not identified. Here immunoSEQ multiplex PCR was the method, and the copy in TCRdb shows in-frame clones only, minus some. The sample has around 68,000 clones; around 90% are singletons. The data derive from a study of siplizumab effects on memory and regulatory T cells. Study-level points and caveats: No assignable naive or memory phenotype existed for roughly 80-97% of proliferating CD4+ or CD8+ clones.

The source is a human donor in good health. The sequenced sample consisted of Tregs sorted from blood.

The CDR3, as DNA: TGTGCCACCAGCAGATCAGGCGGCATTCAGTACTTC. Translation: CATSRSGGIQYF. The rearrangement joins TRBV15 to TRBJ2-4; no clear D gene. CDR3 length: 12 residues. Germline V gene lookup returns CDR1 LNHNV and CDR2 YYDKDF (reference sequence). V lost 2 bases and J 9 bases, leaving 8 bases between the germline ends.